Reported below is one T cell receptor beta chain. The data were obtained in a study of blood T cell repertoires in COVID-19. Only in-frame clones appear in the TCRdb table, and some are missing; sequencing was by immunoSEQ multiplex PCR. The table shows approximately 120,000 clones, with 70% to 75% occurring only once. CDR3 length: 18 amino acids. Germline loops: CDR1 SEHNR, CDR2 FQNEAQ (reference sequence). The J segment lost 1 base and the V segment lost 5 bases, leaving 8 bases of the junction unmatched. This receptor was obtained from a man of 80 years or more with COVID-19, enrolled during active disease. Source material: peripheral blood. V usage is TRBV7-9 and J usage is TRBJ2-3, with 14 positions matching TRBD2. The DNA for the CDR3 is TGTGCCAGCAGCCCCGGGACTAGCGGGAGACTGGGCACAGATACGCAGTATTTT. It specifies CASSPGTSGRLGTDTQYF.